These T cell receptor beta chains were read from a single sample in a study of blood T cell repertoires in COVID-19. TCRdb's table, derived via immunoSEQ multiplex PCR, lists solely in-frame clones and lacks some. The repertoire holds under 250,000 clones, with roughly 82% as singletons. The sequenced sample consisted of peripheral blood. The receptor set was obtained from a woman aged 70-85 years with acute or convalescent COVID-19. The CDR3 runs from the conserved cysteine through the conserved F or W. The D gene is left open where the match is weak. Not every row has a clone size; where given, it reads once, few, many or a size class.

V: TRBV11-2; D: -; J: TRBJ1-6; size: -; DNA: TGTGCCAGCAGCTCCCAGGTTAATTCACCCCTCCACTTT; CDR3: CASSSQVNSPLHF
V: TRBV7-9; D: -; J: TRBJ1-5; size: -; DNA: TGTGCCAGCAGTCCAGACACATATCAGCCCCAGCATTTT; CDR3: CASSPDTYQPQHF
V: TRBV4-1; D: -; J: TRBJ1-1; size: -; DNA: TGCGCCAGCAGCCTAATGACGGGTATGAACACTGAAGCTTTCTTT; CDR3: CASSLMTGMNTEAFF
V: TRBV3-1/TRBV3-2; D: -; J: TRBJ2-1; size: -; DNA: TGTGCCAGCAGCCAAGATCACCGAGCGGGCCACAATGAGCAGTTCTTC; CDR3: CASSQDHRAGHNEQFF
V: TRBV15; D: TRBD1; J: TRBJ2-7; size: once; DNA: TGTGCCACCACCAGGGGGACAGCCGAGCAGTACTTC; CDR3: CATTRGTAEQYF
V: TRBV19; D: -; J: TRBJ1-4; size: -; DNA: TGTGCCAGTGGGGGGTTGAAGGAAAAACTGTTTTTT; CDR3: CASGGLKEKLFF
V: TRBV20-1; D: -; J: TRBJ1-3; size: few; DNA: TGCAGTGCTAGTATTGAGAGCTCTGGAAACACCATATATTTT; CDR3: CSASIESSGNTIYF
V: TRBV4-3; D: TRBD1; J: TRBJ1-3; size: once; DNA: TGCGCCAGCAGCCAATTTATGACAGGGAGCGAGTACTCTGGAAACACCATATATTTT; CDR3: CASSQFMTGSEYSGNTIYF
V: TRBV18; D: -; J: TRBJ1-1; size: -; DNA: TGTGCCAGCTCACCACCGGTTGGGGGCCCTGAAGCTTTCTTT; CDR3: CASSPPVGGPEAFF
V: TRBV6-2/TRBV6-3; D: TRBD1; J: TRBJ2-7; size: -; DNA: TGTGCCAGCAGTTCGCGGAGACAGGGAAGCCCTTACGAGCAGTACTTC; CDR3: CASSSRRQGSPYEQYF
V: TRBV9; D: TRBD2; J: TRBJ2-2; size: -; DNA: TGTGCCAGCAGCGTAGGGGGGACTAGCGGTAACACCGGGGAGCTGTTTTTT; CDR3: CASSVGGTSGNTGELFF
V: TRBV5-5; D: TRBD1; J: TRBJ2-6; size: once; DNA: TGTGCCAGCAGCTTAGGGGGCGCGGGTGGGGCCAACGTCCTGACTTTC; CDR3: CASSLGGAGGANVLTF
V: TRBV5-8; D: -; J: TRBJ1-1; size: -; DNA: TGTGCCAGCAGCTTGGTGGCCAGGGGTAAAGCTTTCTTT; CDR3: CASSLVARGKAFF
V: TRBV5-1; D: -; J: TRBJ2-7; size: -; DNA: TGCGCCAGCAGCTCCACCTACGAGCAGTACTTC; CDR3: CASSSTYEQYF
V: TRBV18; D: -; J: TRBJ2-5; size: few; DNA: TGTGCCAGCCGCGACAGAACCCAGTACTTC; CDR3: CASRDRTQYF
V: TRBV6-5; D: TRBD2; J: TRBJ2-7; size: -; DNA: TGTGCCAGCAGGGCCGGGACTAGCGGGGGGTACGAGCAGTACTTC; CDR3: CASRAGTSGGYEQYF
V: TRBV2; D: TRBD1; J: TRBJ1-2; size: few; DNA: TGTGCCAGCAGTGGACAGGGAATCGACTATGGCTACACCTTC; CDR3: CASSGQGIDYGYTF
V: TRBV12-3/TRBV12-4; D: -; J: TRBJ1-5; size: -; DNA: TGTGCCAGCAGGAGGGACACCCTATCGCCCCAGCATTTT; CDR3: CASRRDTLSPQHF
V: TRBV19; D: TRBD1; J: TRBJ1-1; size: -; DNA: TGTGCCAGTAGTAGGGGAGGAGACAGGGGGCTGAAAGCTTTCTTT; CDR3: CASSRGGDRGLKAFF
V: TRBV10-3; D: TRBD1; J: TRBJ2-3; size: -; DNA: TGTGCCATCAGTGGACAGGGGACAGATACGCAGTATTTT; CDR3: CAISGQGTDTQYF
V: TRBV10-3; D: TRBD2; J: TRBJ2-5; size: -; DNA: TGTGCCATCAGCGGACTAGCGGGACAAGAGACCCAGTACTTC; CDR3: CAISGLAGQETQYF
V: TRBV5-1; D: TRBD1; J: TRBJ1-2; size: -; DNA: TGCGCCAGCGGTAGGGACAGGGTAGACTCTGGCTACACCTTC; CDR3: CASGRDRVDSGYTF
V: TRBV6-1; D: TRBD1; J: TRBJ1-1; size: once; DNA: TGTGCCAGCAGTGAACAGGGGGCGTACACTGAAGCTTTCTTT; CDR3: CASSEQGAYTEAFF
V: TRBV6-5; D: TRBD1; J: TRBJ1-1; size: -; DNA: TGTGCCAGCAGTTGGCGGAGGGGGCGAGGCACTGAAGCTTTCTTT; CDR3: CASSWRRGRGTEAFF
V: TRBV4-2; D: TRBD2; J: TRBJ2-1; size: once; DNA: TGTGCCAGCAGTTCGCGGGGGGGGCAGGGCAATGAGCAGTTCTTC; CDR3: CASSSRGGQGNEQFF
V: TRBV30; D: -; J: TRBJ1-3; size: -; DNA: TGTGCCTGGAGTGCCAGCTCTGGAAACACCATATATTTT; CDR3: CAWSASSGNTIYF
V: TRBV28; D: -; J: TRBJ1-6; size: -; DNA: TGTGCCAGCAGTTTGCCGGGGTACAACTCACCCCTCCACTTT; CDR3: CASSLPGYNSPLHF
V: TRBV7-7; D: TRBD2; J: TRBJ2-3; size: -; DNA: TGTGCCAGCAGCCCGACTAGCGGGGAGTATACGCAGTATTTT; CDR3: CASSPTSGEYTQYF
V: TRBV28; D: -; J: TRBJ2-5; size: few; DNA: TGTGCCAGCAGTTTCCCAGGCCAAGAGACCCAGTACTTC; CDR3: CASSFPGQETQYF
V: TRBV11-2; D: TRBD1; J: TRBJ1-4; size: -; DNA: TGTGCCAGCAGCCGGGACAGACTTGCAACTAATGAAAAACTGTTTTTT; CDR3: CASSRDRLATNEKLFF
V: TRBV4-3; D: -; J: TRBJ1-4; size: -; DNA: TGCGCCAGCAGCCAAGAGGGGGGGGGTTTTAATGAAAAACTGTTTTTT; CDR3: CASSQEGGGFNEKLFF
V: TRBV5-4; D: -; J: TRBJ1-1; size: -; DNA: TGTGCCAGCAGCCCGGACAGAGTAATGAACACTGAAGCTTTCTTT; CDR3: CASSPDRVMNTEAFF
V: TRBV6-1; D: -; J: TRBJ1-2; size: -; DNA: TGTGCCAGCAGTGAGGTCTTGGACGGGAGAGGTGGCTACACCTTC; CDR3: CASSEVLDGRGGYTF
V: TRBV5-1; D: -; J: TRBJ1-4; size: many; DNA: TGCGCCAGCAGCTTTGGGGCCTCTAATGAAAAACTGTTTTTT; CDR3: CASSFGASNEKLFF
V: TRBV2; D: TRBD1; J: TRBJ2-1; size: -; DNA: TGTGCCAGCAGAGTGGACAGGGCCATGGTTGAGCAGTTCTTC; CDR3: CASRVDRAMVEQFF
V: TRBV6-2/TRBV6-3; D: -; J: TRBJ1-6; size: many; DNA: TGTGCCAGCAGTTTCGTACAGGGAAATTCACCCCTCCACTTT; CDR3: CASSFVQGNSPLHF
V: TRBV6-5; D: -; J: TRBJ1-2; size: -; DNA: TGTGCCAGCAGTTATTCAACAACTAACTATGGCTACACCTTC; CDR3: CASSYSTTNYGYTF
V: TRBV6-5; D: -; J: TRBJ1-5; size: -; DNA: TGTGCCAGCAGTACAGCCTATAGCAATCAGCCCCAGCATTTT; CDR3: CASSTAYSNQPQHF
V: TRBV6-2/TRBV6-3; D: -; J: TRBJ2-4; size: -; DNA: TGTGCCAGCAGTTTGAGCGGGTCGGGAAACATTCAGTACTTC; CDR3: CASSLSGSGNIQYF
V: TRBV6-5; D: -; J: TRBJ1-6; size: -; DNA: TGTGCCAGCAGTTACGTCGGCGGAAAGAATTCACCCCTCCACTTT; CDR3: CASSYVGGKNSPLHF